These 25 T cell receptor beta chains share one sample of origin, sequenced in a study of T cell repertoires in cytomegalovirus infection. These receptors are not linked to any known antigen. One entry per CDR3 protein, called by TCRdb with MiXCR from the reads. The sample has approximately 1,000,000 distinct CDR3 sequences; around 32% are singletons. The input for sequencing was cultured CD8+ T cells from PBMCs, taken from culture after CMV antigen stimulation. These receptors originate from a human donor in good health (CMV status not recorded). Some clones in this sample may be carry-over from other donors' samples.

This clonotype came up a few times. This chain joins TRBV24-1 and TRBJ2-1; D is perhaps TRBD1 (5 bases). Looked up from germline, CDR1 is KGHDR and CDR2 is SFDVKD. The germline V and J ends were trimmed by 2 bases and 0 bases, with 7 bases remaining between them. This CDR3 spans 15 amino acids. The CDR3 is CATSDWGLSYNEQFF. In DNA, the CDR3 is TGTGCCACCAGTGATTGGGGCCTCTCCTACAATGAGCAGTTCTTC.

The chain is built from TRBV7-9 and TRBJ2-1; D possibly corresponds to TRBD2 (5 bases). From germline, CDR1 is SEHNR and CDR2 FQNEAQ (reference sequence). V lost 7 bases to trimming and J lost 9 bases, with 13 bases between them. The length of the CDR3 is 12 residues. The CDR3 bases are TGTGCCAGCACAACAATGGGGAGTGAGCAGTTCTTC. Its translation: CASTTMGSEQFF.

This clonotype showed up many times. V usage is TRBV7-6 and J usage is TRBJ1-5; D remains unclear. The V gene lost 1 base and the J gene lost 0 bases, with 10 bases spanning the gap. This CDR3 has 16 residues. From germline, CDR1 is SGHVS and CDR2 FNYEAQ. As DNA, the CDR3 is TGTGCCAGCAGCTTAGAGCAGGCGGATAGCAATCAGCCCCAGCATTTT. Protein sequence: CASSLEQADSNQPQHF.

This clonotype has a handful of counts. The rearrangement joins TRBV6-1 to TRBJ2-7, with D possibly being TRBD1 (5 bases). The V and J ends lost 4 bases and 2 bases respectively, with 9 bases between them. Germline-derived CDR1 and CDR2 are MNHNS and SASEGT. CDR3 length: 13 amino acids. The CDR3 loop reads CASSAGFTYEQYF. DNA of the CDR3: TGTGCCAGCAGTGCAGGGTTCACCTACGAGCAGTACTTC.

This clonotype has more than one count but fewer than ten. The chain recombines TRBV7-9 with TRBJ1-4, with 12 bases aligning to TRBD1. CDR1 and CDR2 from the germline V gene are SEHNR and FQNEAQ (reference sequence). Trimming removed 5 bases from V and 5 bases from J; junction bases left unmatched: 9. CDR3 length: 17 amino acids. CDR3 loop: CASSRGDRGLYNEKLFF. In DNA, the CDR3 is TGTGCCAGCAGCCGCGGGGACAGGGGGCTTTACAATGAAAAACTGTTTTTT.

Comments on this clonotype: At one of its ends the junction is not consistent with the germline gene, which may arise from a read error. The J gene is TRBJ1-3, the V gene TRBV7-9; D remains unclear. The CDR3 consists of 15 residues. Germline V CDR1 and CDR2: SEHNR, FQNEAQ (reference sequence). This CDR3 reads CASSLSGSSGNIIYF. CDR3 nucleotides: TGTGCCAGCAGCTTGTCGGGGAGCTCTGGAAACATCATATATTTT.

This clonotype has more than one count but fewer than ten. The chain employs TRBV14 and TRBJ2-7; D gene unclear. Deletions cut 4 bases from V and 5 bases from J, with 6 bases between. This CDR3 comprises 11 residues. In germline, CDR1 is SGHDN, CDR2 FVKESK. The CDR3 region is CASSPENEQYF. The CDR3 nucleotides read TGTGCCAGCAGCCCTGAGAACGAGCAGTACTTC.

Worth noting for this clonotype: Germline is not matched at one junction end, which may reflect a read error. The chain employs TRBV7-6 and TRBJ1-5, with a possible D match to TRBD1 (5 bases). From germline, CDR1 is SGHVS and CDR2 FNYEAQ. The CDR3 runs 15 residues. CDR3 sequence reads: CVSSADSDSNQPQHF. In nucleotides, the CDR3 is TGTGTCAGCAGCGCAGACAGTGATAGCAATCAGCCCCAGCATTTT.

This clonotype is a singleton in its sample. The chain recombines TRBV27 with TRBJ1-5; no definite D call. This CDR3 comprises 16 residues. V was trimmed by 8 bases and J by 0 bases, leaving 17 bases between them. Germline-derived CDR1 and CDR2 are MNHEY and SMNVEV (reference sequence). CDR3 sequence: CASRYSSYYSNQPQHF. The CDR3 DNA follows: TGTGCCAGCCGGTACAGTTCCTATTATAGCAATCAGCCCCAGCATTTT.

This clonotype was detected many times. The rearrangement uses TRBV7-9 and TRBJ2-4; 12 bases are a match to TRBD1. The V gene end was trimmed by 9 bases and the J gene end by 5 bases; junction bases not matched to a gene: 8. Germline V CDR1 and CDR2: SEHNR, FQNEAQ (reference sequence). The CDR3 length is 15 residues. DNA of the CDR3: TGTGCCAGTCAGGGACAGGGGGCGCGAGAAAACATTCAGTACTTC. Protein: CASQGQGARENIQYF.

A few counts support this clonotype. The chain uses TRBV6-1 and TRBJ1-5, with D unresolved. CDR1 is MNHNS, CDR2 SASEGT, per germline. V was trimmed by 4 bases and J by 8 bases, leaving 21 bases between them. The CDR3 has 16 residues. The CDR3 DNA reads as TGTGCCAGCAGTGCGGTCCGCGGAAACCCCATCAAGCCCCAGCATTTT. It encodes CASSAVRGNPIKPQHF.

This clonotype was detected a few times. This chain uses TRBV12-3 or TRBV12-4 with TRBJ2-3; possibly TRBD2 for D (7 bases). The CDR3 runs 16 residues. V lost 5 bases, J lost 2 bases, and 17 bases lay in between. The CDR3 DNA follows: TGTGCCAGCAGTCCCGAGGGGGGGGGACTCACAGATACGCAGTATTTT. It yields the protein CASSPEGGGLTDTQYF.

The rearrangement joins TRBV6-2 or TRBV6-3 to TRBJ2-3, with D tentatively TRBD1 (7 bases). CDR1 is MNHEY, CDR2 SVGEGT, per germline. This CDR3 contains 14 residues. Trimming removed 5 bases at V and 5 bases at J, with 14 bases between. The CDR3 reads CASSIRQGGDTQYF. In nucleotides, the CDR3 is TGTGCCAGCAGTATCCGACAGGGAGGAGATACGCAGTATTTT.

This clonotype has a count of ten or more. J is TRBJ2-5 and V is TRBV7-8; D remains unclear. Germline values: CDR1 SGHVS, CDR2 FQNEAQ. V was clipped by 1 base and J by 0 bases, with 3 bases between them. The CDR3 has 13 amino acids. The CDR3 DNA reads as TGTGCCAGCAGCTTAGAATACCAAGAGACCCAGTACTTC. Protein product: CASSLEYQETQYF.

The genes are TRBV7-9 and TRBJ2-5; D ambiguous. This CDR3 has 14 residues. CDR1 and CDR2 from the germline V gene are SEHNR and FQNEAQ (reference sequence). The V and J ends lost 4 bases and 3 bases respectively, with 12 bases between them. CDR3 sequence (DNA): TGTGCCAGCAGCTCCCGGACCCCAGAAGAGACCCAGTACTTC. Protein sequence: CASSSRTPEETQYF.

The chain couples TRBV27 to TRBJ1-1; 10 bases line up with TRBD1. Germline CDR1 and CDR2: MNHEY and SMNVEV (reference sequence). CDR3 length: 15 amino acids. J lost 4 bases, V lost 6 bases, and 8 bases had no gene match. The CDR3 region has the DNA TGTGCCAGCAGCCCTGACAGGGGGCGGATCACTGAAGCTTTCTTT. Translating it yields CASSPDRGRITEAFF.

This clonotype was recorded a few times. The chain couples TRBV4-1 to TRBJ2-2, with D tentatively TRBD1 or TRBD2 (7 bases each). Germline CDR1 MGHRA, CDR2 YSYEKL. The CDR3 consists of 15 residues. The germline V and J ends were trimmed by 7 bases and 0 bases, with 12 bases remaining between them. CDR3 sequence reads: CASIGGTANTGELFF. CDR3 bases: TGCGCCAGCATCGGGGGGACAGCGAACACCGGGGAGCTGTTTTTT.

The chain employs TRBV18 and TRBJ2-3; TRBD1 agrees at 7 bases. The CDR3 has 16 amino acids. V lost 0 bases, J lost 6 bases, and 9 bases stayed unmatched. Germline V CDR1 and CDR2: KGHSH, LQKENI. In DNA form, the CDR3 reads TGTGCCAGCTCACCACCCCGGGACAGACCTTGGGATACGCAGTATTTT. It specifies CASSPPRDRPWDTQYF.

The chain recombines TRBV12-3 or TRBV12-4 with TRBJ2-2, with D perhaps given as TRBD1 or TRBD2 (5 bases each). This CDR3 is 16 amino acids long. V was shortened by 2 bases and J by 2 bases, with 12 bases between the two germline ends. The DNA for the CDR3 is TGTGCCAGCAGTTTATTGTGGGACCTCAACACCGGGGAGCTGTTTTTT. Protein sequence: CASSLLWDLNTGELFF.

This clonotype came up many times. The chain carries TRBV7-6 and TRBJ2-3; D possibly uses TRBD1 or TRBD2 (6 bases each). There are 15 residues in the CDR3. Germline CDR1 is SGHVS and CDR2 is FNYEAQ. Between the trimmed V and J ends, which lost 1 base and 5 bases, there was a span of 13 bases. The CDR3 DNA is TGTGCCAGCAGCTTAGGGGGGGCGCGGGGAGATACGCAGTATTTT. It encodes CASSLGGARGDTQYF.

This clonotype was observed a few times. This chain links TRBV7-9 with TRBJ2-1; TRBD2 aligns across 10 bases. Looked up from germline, CDR1 is SEHNR and CDR2 is FQNEAQ (reference sequence). J was trimmed by 8 bases and V by 3 bases; bases with no gene match: 10. The CDR3 loop spans 16 amino acids. The CDR3 here is CASSFTGSGGADEQFF. DNA for the CDR3: TGTGCCAGCAGCTTCACAGGGAGCGGGGGGGCGGATGAGCAGTTCTTC.

V is TRBV4-1 and J is TRBJ1-5; D possibly corresponds to TRBD1 (5 bases). CDR3 length: 19 residues. V dropped 1 base and J dropped 4 bases, with 23 bases sitting between them. The germline gives CDR1 MGHRA, CDR2 YSYEKL. Here the CDR3 DNA reads TGCGCCAGCAGCCAAGGTTGGTGGGGGGATGGTGATGGAAATCAGCCCCAGCATTTT. Amino acids: CASSQGWWGDGDGNQPQHF.

A few counts support this clonotype. The chain has TRBV20-1 and TRBJ1-1; D is unresolved. Germline assignment: CDR1 DFQATT and CDR2 SNEGSKA (reference sequence). The CDR3 length is 14 residues. V lost 2 bases and J lost 1, with 11 bases in between. The CDR3, as DNA: TGCAGTGCTAGACGGGTGGGGAGGAACACTGAAGCTTTCTTT. This gives the protein CSARRVGRNTEAFF.

This clonotype came up once. This chain joins TRBV12-3 or TRBV12-4 and TRBJ2-5, with 9 positions matching TRBD2. The CDR3 has 15 amino acids. V shed 3 bases, J shed 5 bases, and the junction held 7 bases outside the gene matches. The CDR3 reads CASSLGRGGSETQYF. The CDR3 bases are TGTGCCAGCAGTTTGGGGCGGGGGGGCTCCGAGACCCAGTACTTC.

The chain couples TRBV4-2 to TRBJ2-1; 12 positions match TRBD1. J lost 5 bases, V lost 2 bases, and 4 bases had no gene match. Per the germline V gene, CDR1 is LGHNA and CDR2 is YNFKEQ. CDR3 length equals 16 residues. As DNA, the CDR3 is TGTGCCAGCAGCCAAAGGGACAGGGGGCTCGACAATGAGCAGTTCTTC. Translating it yields CASSQRDRGLDNEQFF.